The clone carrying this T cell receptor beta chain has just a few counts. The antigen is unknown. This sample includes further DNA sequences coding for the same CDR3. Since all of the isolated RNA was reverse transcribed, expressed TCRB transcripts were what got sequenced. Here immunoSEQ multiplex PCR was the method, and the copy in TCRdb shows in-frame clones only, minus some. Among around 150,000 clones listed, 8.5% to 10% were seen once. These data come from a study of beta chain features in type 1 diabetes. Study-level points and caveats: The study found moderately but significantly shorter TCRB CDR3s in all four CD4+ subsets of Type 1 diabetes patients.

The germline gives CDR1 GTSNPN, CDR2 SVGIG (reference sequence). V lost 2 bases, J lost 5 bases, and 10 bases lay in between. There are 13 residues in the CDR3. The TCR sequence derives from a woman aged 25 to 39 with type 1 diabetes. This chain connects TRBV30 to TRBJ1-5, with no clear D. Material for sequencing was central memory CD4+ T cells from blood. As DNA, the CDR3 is TGTGCCTGGAGTAAGGGAGGCGATCAGCCCCAGCATTTT. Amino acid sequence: CAWSKGGDQPQHF.